This entry concerns a single T cell receptor beta chain. The antigen is unknown. Germline loops: CDR1 MGHRA, CDR2 YSYEKL. CDR3 length: 14 residues. V lost 1 base and J 9 bases, leaving 10 bases between the germline ends. The data were taken from a study of CD8 T cells in ankylosing spondylitis. General study findings and limits: As for the disease-linked clones, they showed a CD8+ phenotype and occurred at relatively low frequencies in peripheral blood. Characteristic, it appeared, of ankylosing spondylitis blood was a TCR beta motif of roughly 8 highly homologous variants. Enrichment of disease-linked clones was reportedly significant in matched ankylosing spondylitis synovial fluid. Some motif variants were previously reported in reactive arthritis synovial fluid and blood.

Quantitative barcoded 5'-RACE was used to prepare TCR beta libraries. Via MiXCR, TCRdb re-called the 5' RACE reads, giving one row per CDR3 protein. The sample has around 220,000 distinct CDR3 sequences, about 18% seen once. The TCR originated in a male donor with ankylosing spondylitis. Sequenced input: blood, either unsorted or a sorted T cell fraction (not recorded which). This chain joins TRBV4-1 and TRBJ1-6; D call uncertain. The CDR3 coding sequence is TGCGCCAGCAGCCAAGGCGGGTTCCGTTCACCCCTCCACTTT. Residues: CASSQGGFRSPLHF.